This TCR beta chain is drawn from a study of identical twins. Whole-study results and caveats: Out-of-frame beta sequences exhibited a weaker degree of excess twin sharing. It was out-of-frame TCR alpha sharing in monozygotic twins that models underestimated.

MiXCR, applied by TCRdb to the 5' RACE reads, yields one record per CDR3 protein. The sample carries a few hundred thousand distinct CDR3 sequences, 7.5% to 10% recorded once. Germline CDR1 and CDR2: LGHNA and YSLEER. J gave up 1 base and V 4 bases, and 9 bases lay outside the gene matches. The CDR3 length is 17 residues. A note on this clonotype: The antigen remains undetermined.

The sample also formed part of further work on yellow fever vaccine responses in identical twins. As that study records: A vaccine T cell response that seemed partly convergent and partly personalized was reported in twins.

The sequenced sample was PBMCs. This clonotype originated in a woman aged 18-35 years in good health. The gene calls are TRBV4-3 and TRBJ2-7; 11 bases agree with TRBD2. Here the CDR3 reads CASSPRGGTSGSYEQYF. For the CDR3, the DNA is TGCGCCAGCAGCCCTAGGGGGGGGACTAGCGGTTCCTACGAGCAGTACTTC.